The rows below give T cell receptor beta chains drawn from one sample of a study of Graves' ophthalmopathy and Graves' hyperthyroidism. TCRdb used MiXCR to reprocess the multiplex PCR reads, holding one entry per CDR3 protein. Among 900,000 to 1,200,000 distinct CDR3 sequences, about 38% were seen once, and the ten largest hold around 10%. The sequencing sample was made of peripheral blood or thyroid tissue (not recorded which). The receptor source for this set is an adult man with Graves' hyperthyroidism. CDR3s include the opening cysteine and the closing phenylalanine or tryptophan. D genes are given only for firm matches. A clone size is listed for some rows: how often the clone was seen (once, few, many), or a class if it is expanded.

TRBD1	14	TRBV7-9	TRBJ1-2	NA	TGCGCCAGCAGCTCCGGGACAGGGCAAGGAGGCTACACCTTC	CASSSGTGQGGYTF
NA	14	TRBV11-2	TRBJ2-7	many	TGTGCCAGCAGCTCATCCCAGGGCCCTTACGAGCAGTACTTC	CASSSSQGPYEQYF
TRBD1	15	TRBV19	TRBJ2-7	few	TGTGCCAGTAGTATAGATCACAGGGGGGCCTACGAGCAGTACTTC	CASSIDHRGAYEQYF
NA	11	TRBV6-2/TRBV6-3	TRBJ1-1	many	TGTGCCAGCAGTCAAAGAGGGGGAGCTTTCTTT	CASSQRGGAFF
NA	16	TRBV2	TRBJ2-7	many	TGTGCCAGCAGTGAAGGCCCGACGGCGAGCTCCTACGAGCAGTACTTC	CASSEGPTASSYEQYF
TRBD2	17	TRBV10-3	TRBJ2-1	NA	TGTGCCATCCGGGGGCTAGCGGGATCCAACTACTACAATGAGCAGTTCTTC	CAIRGLAGSNYYNEQFF
TRBD1	15	TRBV7-6	TRBJ1-2	NA	TGTGCCAGCAGTTACTCCGGGACAGGGTTTTATGGCTACACCTTC	CASSYSGTGFYGYTF
TRBD1	19	TRBV2	TRBJ2-7	NA	TGTGCCAGCAGCGGAAGTGGGACAGGGTGGATGGCGGGATTTTACGAGCAGTACTTC	CASSGSGTGWMAGFYEQYF
NA	14	TRBV10-2	TRBJ2-7	NA	TGTGCCAGCAGACACGGGTACAGGGAGTTGGAGCAGTACTTC	CASRHGYRELEQYF
NA	12	TRBV5-1	TRBJ1-1	many	TGCGCCAGCACATTTGGGGGTACTGAAGCTTTCTTT	CASTFGGTEAFF
NA	15	TRBV7-9	TRBJ1-4	NA	TGTGCCAGCAGCTTGGGATCAGGGCAGAATGAAAAACTGTTTTTT	CASSLGSGQNEKLFF
TRBD1	14	TRBV29-1	TRBJ2-3	NA	TGCAGCGTTGACCTTCGGACAGGGACAGATACGCAGTATTTT	CSVDLRTGTDTQYF
NA	16	TRBV12-3/TRBV12-4	TRBJ2-2	NA	TGTACCAGCAGTTTATTGGGGGGCGGAAACACCGGGGAGCTGTTTTTT	CTSSLLGGGNTGELFF
TRBD1	13	TRBV10-3	TRBJ1-6	NA	TGTGCCACCGGGGGACAGGGGGACTCACCCCTCCACTTT	CATGGQGDSPLHF
TRBD1	14	TRBV2	TRBJ1-5	many	TGTGCCAGCACTAGGACAGGGGGCAATCAGCCCCAGCATTTT	CASTRTGGNQPQHF
TRBD2	17	TRBV7-2	TRBJ2-2	NA	TGTGCCAGCAGCCTGCTCCAGCGGGAGGGGAACACCGGGGAGCTGTTTTTT	CASSLLQREGNTGELFF
NA	15	TRBV15	TRBJ2-7	NA	TGTGCCACCAGCAGCCGTGAGACCGGCACCTACGAGCAGTACTTC	CATSSRETGTYEQYF
NA	12	TRBV29-1	TRBJ2-5	many	TGCAGCGTTGTCTTTTTGGAAGAGACCCAGTACTTC	CSVVFLEETQYF
TRBD2	12	TRBV25-1	TRBJ2-7	once	TGTGCCCGAGGGACTAGCGGCCACGAGCAGTACTTC	CARGTSGHEQYF
NA	14	TRBV10-3	TRBJ2-7	NA	TGTGCCATCAGTGCTGGAGGGGTAGCCTACGAGCAGTACTTC	CAISAGGVAYEQYF
TRBD1	15	TRBV19	TRBJ1-1	many	TGTGCCAGTAGTTCCTCGACAGGGGCGGTCACTGAAGCTTTCTTT	CASSSSTGAVTEAFF
NA	14	TRBV3-1	TRBJ1-2	NA	TGTGCCAGCAGCTACAGAAGAGATAACTATGGCTACACCTTC	CASSYRRDNYGYTF
NA	11	TRBV12-3/TRBV12-4	TRBJ2-7	NA	TGTGCCAGCAGTTGGCAGAGCGAGCAGTACTTC	CASSWQSEQYF
NA	13	TRBV5-1	TRBJ1-1	few	TGCGCCAGCAGCTTGGAGTTATACACTGAAGCTTTCTTT	CASSLELYTEAFF
NA	12	TRBV20-1	TRBJ2-5	NA	TGCAGTGCTAGAGAGGGCGGGGGCGTACGGTACTTC	CSAREGGGVRYF
NA	14	TRBV15	TRBJ1-2	NA	TGTGCCACCAGCAGCTCCCGAGACTCTCGAGGCTACACCTTC	CATSSSRDSRGYTF
NA	16	TRBV7-9	TRBJ2-2	NA	TGTGCCAGCGGGCTCACCTTAGCTTACCGCACCGGGGAGCTGTTTTTT	CASGLTLAYRTGELFF
NA	18	TRBV10-3	TRBJ1-5	many	TGTGCCATCAGTGAGTCCCCGGGGAGGGGAAAGGGCAATCAGCCCCAGCATTTT	CAISESPGRGKGNQPQHF
NA	15	TRBV12-3/TRBV12-4	TRBJ2-5	many	TGTGCCAGCAGTTCACTCAGACAGGCGGGAGAGACCCAGTACTTC	CASSSLRQAGETQYF
NA	10	TRBV6-5	TRBJ2-5	few	TGTGCCACCGGAGCCTTGACCCAGTACTTC	CATGALTQYF
TRBD1	14	TRBV9	TRBJ1-1	many	TGTGCCAGCAGCGTAGCAGGGACAGGGACTGTTGCTTTCTTT	CASSVAGTGTVAFF
NA	13	TRBV28	TRBJ2-7	NA	TGTGCCAGCAGCAGACCGCCGGGATCCGAGCAGTACTTC	CASSRPPGSEQYF
NA	15	TRBV15	TRBJ1-5	NA	TGTGCCACCAGCAGACAGGGGACGGGGGGTCAGCCCCAGCATTTT	CATSRQGTGGQPQHF
NA	17	TRBV5-4	TRBJ1-2	NA	TGTGCCAGCAGCTCCCTCCTACCGGGACAAGCCAACTATGGCTACACCTTC	CASSSLLPGQANYGYTF
NA	15	TRBV2	TRBJ1-5	many	TGTGCCAGCAGCGAGTTTAGTGGGGGCAATCAGCCCCAGCATTTT	CASSEFSGGNQPQHF
TRBD1	15	TRBV19	TRBJ1-6	many	TGTGCCAGTAGTGAAGGACAGGGAAGAAATTCACCCCTCCACTTT	CASSEGQGRNSPLHF
NA	15	TRBV7-9	TRBJ1-1	NA	TGTGCCAGCAGCCGCCGTCAGGACTGGAACACTGAAGCTTTCTTT	CASSRRQDWNTEAFF
NA	10	TRBV28	TRBJ1-2	few	TGTCCTAGGGGGAGCTATGGCTACACCTTC	CPRGSYGYTF
NA	15	TRBV5-6	TRBJ1-2	NA	TGTGCCAGCAGCTTGGCCTCGGCAGGATCCTATGGCTACACCTTC	CASSLASAGSYGYTF
NA	16	TRBV2	TRBJ1-2	many	TGTGCCAGCAGGGACAGAGTGGGGGGAAGTGGCTATGGCTACACCTTC	CASRDRVGGSGYGYTF
TRBD1	18	TRBV7-2	TRBJ1-1	few	TGTGCCAGCAGTAATAACAGGGGCCGCATATTCCTGAACACTGAAGCTTTCTTT	CASSNNRGRIFLNTEAFF
TRBD1	13	TRBV20-1	TRBJ1-2	NA	TGCAGCGGAGGGACAGGGGAGAACTATGGCTACACCTTC	CSGGTGENYGYTF
NA	16	TRBV7-8	TRBJ1-5	NA	TGTGCCAGCACTCCCTCGCAGGGGACGAGCAATCAGCCCCAGCATTTT	CASTPSQGTSNQPQHF
TRBD1	15	TRBV12-3/TRBV12-4	TRBJ1-1	once	TGTGCCAGCAGTCCCCTCGGGACAGGGGCCACTGAAGCTTTCTTT	CASSPLGTGATEAFF
TRBD1	13	TRBV20-1	TRBJ1-5	NA	TGCAGTGCTTCCATAACCGGGACAGGGCCCCAGCATTTT	CSASITGTGPQHF
TRBD2	16	TRBV7-8	TRBJ2-7	many	TGTGCCAGCAGCTTAGCGGGCGGGGGAGGGTTCTACGAGCAGTACTTC	CASSLAGGGGFYEQYF
NA	16	TRBV7-8	TRBJ2-5	many	TGTGCCAGCAGCTTAGAGTCCCCTTTGGTCCAAGAGACCCAGTACTTC	CASSLESPLVQETQYF